One sample yielded the 20 T cell receptor beta chains listed below, sequenced in a study of T cells in Graves' hyperthyroidism and ophthalmopathy. RNA transcripts provided the source from which TCR beta CDR3 regions were amplified. The HTBI primer set was used in a first-round RT-PCR of the TCR CDR3. A single record per CDR3 protein comes from TCRdb applying MiXCR to the multiplex PCR reads. The sample yields fewer than 850,000 distinct CDR3 sequences, 17% seen once. Sequenced: blood. Every receptor here comes from a man aged 45-65 years with Graves' hyperthyroidism.

V and J are TRBV4-3 and TRBJ2-2, with TRBD1 identical over 9 bases. V shed 0 bases and J 1 base; nucleotides not matched to a gene: 6. The CDR3 covers 18 residues. Germline-derived CDR1 and CDR2 are LGHNA and YSLEER. CDR3 DNA sequence: TGCGCCAGCAGCCAAGAGTTACAGGGGGCGGGGAACACCGGGGAGCTGTTTTTT. It codes for CASSQELQGAGNTGELFF.

This clonotype has at least ten counts. This chain connects TRBV7-8 to TRBJ2-1; D not resolved. Trimming stripped 0 bases from V and 0 bases from J, with 15 bases between. CDR1 and CDR2 (germline): SGHVS, FQNEAQ. This CDR3 contains 18 residues. The CDR3 DNA is TGTGCCAGCAGCTTAGCGCGCGTGCGGACCTTCTCCTACAATGAGCAGTTCTTC. Amino acid sequence: CASSLARVRTFSYNEQFF.

This clonotype was picked up many times. This chain's CDR3 is CASSGFYEQYF. CDR3 coding DNA: TGTGCCAGCAGCGGTTTCTACGAGCAGTACTTC. The chain joins TRBV6-1 to TRBJ2-7; D not certain. Germline lookup yields CDR1 MNHNS and CDR2 SASEGT. Trimming removed 6 bases at V and 3 bases at J, with 6 bases between. This CDR3 comprises 11 residues.

J is TRBJ2-1 and V is TRBV29-1; the match to TRBD2 covers 15 bases. The CDR3 length is 18 residues. The V gene's germline CDR1 is SQVTM and CDR2 ANQGSEA. The junction had 16 bases not matched to a gene; V was cut back by 3 bases and J by 10 bases. CDR3 protein: CSVDGQVRTSGRAREQFF. CDR3 nucleotide sequence: TGCAGCGTTGACGGACAAGTTCGGACTAGCGGGAGGGCCAGAGAGCAGTTCTTC.

This chain connects TRBV28 to TRBJ2-4, with 9 bases lining up with TRBD2. Germline CDR1 is MDHEN and CDR2 is SYDVKM. The V gene end was trimmed by 8 bases and the J gene end by 6 bases; junction bases not matched to a gene: 5. The CDR3 has 13 amino acids. The CDR3 here is CASLGLALNIQYF. CDR3 in DNA: TGTGCCAGCCTGGGACTAGCTTTAAACATTCAGTACTTC.

This clonotype was found many times. This chain links TRBV10-3 with TRBJ1-1; D remains unclear. The CDR3 sequence is 14 residues long. The germline V gene encodes CDR1 ENHRY and CDR2 SYGVKD. Trimming cost V 1 base and J 0 bases, with 6 bases left between them. The CDR3 nucleotides are TGTGCCATCAGTGAGTACAGATTGAACACTGAAGCTTTCTTT. It is translated as CAISEYRLNTEAFF.

This chain links TRBV5-1 with TRBJ2-1; maybe TRBD2 (5 bases). The CDR3 covers 14 residues. The V end lost 4 bases, the J end lost 5 bases, and 13 bases lay between the germline ends. Germline CDR1 is SGHRS and CDR2 is YFSETQ. The DNA of the CDR3 is TGCGCCAGCAGCCGCTCCGCGGGCAACAATGAGCAGTTCTTC. This gives the protein CASSRSAGNNEQFF. Using reference TRBV5-1 and TRBJ2-1 for the parts outside the CDR3, the full variable domain is KAGVTQTPRYLIKTRGQQVTLSCSPISGHRSVSWYQQTPGQGLQFLFEYFSETQRNKGNFPGRFSGRQFSNSRSEMNVSTLELGDSALYLCASSRSAGNNEQFFGPGTRLTVL.

In its sample, this clonotype was seen many times. J is TRBJ2-6 and V is TRBV6-2 or TRBV6-3; 7 bases fit TRBD1. Germline V gives CDR1 MNHEY, CDR2 SVGEGT. The CDR3 has 16 amino acids. V lost 2 bases, J lost 4 bases, and 5 bases stayed unmatched. The CDR3 here is CASSYETGAGANVLTF. The CDR3 coding sequence is TGTGCCAGCAGTTACGAAACAGGGGCCGGGGCCAACGTCCTGACTTTC.

This clonotype has a handful of counts. The rearrangement links TRBV20-1 to TRBJ2-5; 11 nucleotides line up with TRBD1. The germline gives CDR1 DFQATT, CDR2 SNEGSKA (reference sequence). The CDR3 has 15 amino acids. V lost 3 bases, J lost 4 bases, and 7 bases stayed unmatched. The CDR3 reads CSASGQGAVGETQYF. The CDR3 region has the DNA TGCAGTGCTAGCGGACAGGGGGCGGTTGGAGAGACCCAGTACTTC.

This clonotype turned up a few times. The conserved phenylalanine or tryptophan normally closing the CDR3 is absent here, so this likely arose from a read error. This sequence joins TRBV15 and TRBJ2-7; 11 bases match TRBD1. Germline V gene lookup returns CDR1 LNHNV and CDR2 YYDKDF (reference sequence). This CDR3 has 14 amino acids. V dropped 5 bases and J dropped 7; count of bases not matched to a gene: 7. CDR3 nucleotides: TGTGCCACCAGCTCCGGACAGGGGGCGTTTGAGCAGTACCTC. Translating it yields CATSSGQGAFEQYL.

This clonotype has ten or more counts. V usage is TRBV19 and J usage is TRBJ2-3; D is unclear. The V gene's germline CDR1 is LNHDA and CDR2 SQIVND (reference sequence). The CDR3 is 13 amino acids. Trimming removed 4 bases at V and 5 bases at J, with 10 bases between. DNA of the CDR3: TGTGCCAGTAGTAGCATAGCAGGAGATACGCAGTATTTT. Protein product: CASSSIAGDTQYF.

This chain uses TRBV6-5 with TRBJ2-7; the match to TRBD2 covers 11 bases. There are 15 residues in the CDR3. Per germline, CDR1 MNHEY and CDR2 SVGAGI. The J segment lost 5 bases and the V segment lost 0 bases, leaving 3 bases of the junction unmatched. The CDR3 loop is CASSYSGTSGNEQYF. CDR3 coding DNA: TGTGCCAGCAGTTACTCTGGGACTAGCGGAAACGAGCAGTACTTC.

On this clonotype: A read error may be the cause here, since a much bigger clone is one base away. This rearrangement joins TRBV6-1 to TRBJ1-2, with D possibly being TRBD1 (6 bases). V gave up 11 bases and J gave up 2 bases, with 27 bases separating them. CDR3 length: 17 amino acids. Germline lookup yields CDR1 MNHNS and CDR2 SASEGT. This CDR3 is CACTSRIAGTSNYGYTF. Here the CDR3 DNA reads TGTGCCTGCACCTCCCGGATAGCTGGGACATCCAACTATGGCTACACCTTC.

The chain couples TRBV28 to TRBJ2-1; 10 bases align to TRBD2. V shed 5 bases and J 6 bases; nucleotides not matched to a gene: 10. The CDR3 has 16 amino acids. Germline V lookup: CDR1 MDHEN, CDR2 SYDVKM. CDR3 coding DNA: TGTGCCAGCAGTACCGCTAGCGGGAGCTGGTTCAATGAGCAGTTCTTC. This translates into CASSTASGSWFNEQFF.

The rearrangement links TRBV29-1 to TRBJ1-2; D is uncertain. Trimming stripped 5 bases from V and 5 bases from J, with 12 bases between. Germline V CDR1 and CDR2: SQVTM, ANQGSEA. The CDR3 contains 12 residues. The CDR3: CSVQTTLYGYTF. The DNA for the CDR3 is TGCAGCGTTCAGACGACGCTATATGGCTACACCTTC.

The rearrangement joins TRBV20-1 to TRBJ1-1; TRBD1 is a possible D gene (6 bases). The CDR3 runs to 13 residues. Germline V gene lookup returns CDR1 DFQATT and CDR2 SNEGSKA (reference sequence). The V and J ends lost 3 bases and 1 base respectively, with 9 bases between them. This CDR3 reads CSARTGPNTEAFF. For the CDR3, the DNA is TGCAGTGCTAGGACAGGTCCGAACACTGAAGCTTTCTTT.

Notes on this clonotype: A read error may explain this, as a much larger clone is one base away. The J gene is TRBJ2-1, the V gene TRBV3-1; D is unresolved. The CDR3 runs 11 residues. Germline V gene sequence: CDR1 LGHDT, CDR2 YNNKEL (reference sequence). This chain's CDR3 is CDSSQVAEQFF. In nucleotides, the CDR3 is TGTGACAGCAGCCAAGTAGCAGAGCAGTTCTTC.

This clonotype showed up many times. V usage is TRBV10-3 and J usage is TRBJ2-1; weak D call: TRBD1 (6 bases). Germline CDR1 is ENHRY and CDR2 is SYGVKD. The CDR3 spans 14 residues. V gave up 3 bases and J gave up 7 bases, with 13 bases separating them. CDR3 residues: CAISDQTGKNEQFF. CDR3 DNA: TGTGCCATCAGTGATCAAACAGGGAAGAATGAGCAGTTCTTC.

This clonotype was seen at least ten times. V is TRBV10-3 and J is TRBJ1-1, with D uncertain. Germline V gene sequence: CDR1 ENHRY, CDR2 SYGVKD. The V gene lost 0 bases and the J gene lost 8 bases, with 10 bases spanning the gap. The CDR3 has 13 amino acids. CDR3 DNA sequence: TGTGCCATCAGTGAGTCCCCTCATGGGGAAGCTTTCTTT. It is translated as CAISESPHGEAFF.

As regards this clonotype: This may arise from a read error, as a much more abundant clone is one base away. The conserved final phenylalanine or tryptophan is absent from the CDR3, which likely points to a read error. The chain employs TRBV20-1 and TRBJ1-5, with D perhaps TRBD1 (5 bases). CDR3 size: 15 residues. V gave up 3 bases and J gave up 1 base, with 13 bases separating them. CDR1 and CDR2 (germline): DFQATT, SNEGSKA (reference sequence). In DNA form, the CDR3 reads TGCAGTGCTAGTTTCATCGGGGCCAGCAATCAGCCCCAGCATTCT. This gives the protein CSASFIGASNQPQHS.